The rows below give T cell receptor beta chains drawn from one sample of a study of Ad26.COV2.S vaccination and SARS-CoV-2 variants. Profiling relied on immunoSEQ multiplex PCR, and the TCRdb table lists in-frame clones only, not all of them. Of hundreds of thousands of clones listed, around 90% are singletons. The source material was peripheral blood, sampled in a trial of Ad26.COV2.S vaccine versus placebo. These receptors all stem from a person aged 18 to 65 who received the Ad26.COV2.S COVID-19 vaccine or a placebo. CDR3s leave out the opening cysteine and the closing phenylalanine or tryptophan.

ASSLDQGRMDEQF	TRBV5-4	TRBJ2-1
ASSYSAANYEQY	TRBV6-5	TRBJ2-7
ASRSQEKTGELF	TRBV11-2	TRBJ2-2
ATSRGGGGSTDTQY	TRBV15	TRBJ2-3
ASSADGLRLF	TRBV6-4	TRBJ1-4
ASSLPVGTGGTEAF	TRBV13	TRBJ1-1
ASSLTGMYNEQF	TRBV21-1	TRBJ2-1
ASSILGAPTDTQY	TRBV19	TRBJ2-3
ASSLQTGAYGYT	TRBV4-3	TRBJ1-2
ASSDMDSGTEAF	TRBV6-5	TRBJ1-1
ASSFALYNEQF	TRBV5-6	TRBJ2-1
ASSPGGGLAYGNTIY	TRBV5-1	TRBJ1-3
AAIPASDVNEQF	TRBV2	TRBJ2-1
ASRVGQQNTGELF	TRBV10-2	TRBJ2-2
ASSSGLAGSNEQF	TRBV6-2/TRBV6-3	TRBJ2-1
SVEEGGTPLEQF	TRBV29-1	TRBJ2-1
ASRGSFTDTQY	TRBV6-5	TRBJ2-3